This T cell receptor (beta chain) was recovered during a study of T cell responses to AZD1222 COVID-19 vaccine. The CDR3 length is 14 residues. The V gene end was trimmed by 2 bases and the J gene end by 3 bases; junction bases not matched to a gene: 3. Per the germline V gene, CDR1 is KGHSH and CDR2 is LQKENI. The protocol was immunoSEQ multiplex PCR, while the TCRdb copy is restricted to in-frame clones and leaves out a portion. The sample contains approximately 110,000 clones, about 92% of which appear only once. This clone was seen a single time. J is TRBJ2-7 and V is TRBV18; 8 bases are shared with TRBD1. This sequence was found in an adult who received the AZD1222 COVID-19 vaccine. This sample comprised peripheral blood, obtained 28 days after the second AZD1222 dose. Here the CDR3 reads CASSPSQGGYEQYF. Written as DNA, the CDR3 is TGTGCCAGCTCACCATCACAGGGGGGCTACGAGCAGTACTTC.